The clone carrying this T cell receptor (beta chain) is medium-sized. Its cognate antigen is unknown. The CDR3 length is 14 residues. J lost 3 bases, V lost 4 bases, and 0 bases had no gene match. The germline V gene has CDR1 MNHEY and CDR2 SVGAGI. Each library started from roughly 15 ng of total RNA using the QIAseq Immune Repertoire TCR panel. One entry per CDR3 protein results from TCRdb running MiXCR on the reads. This sample carries 750 to 1,000 distinct CDR3 sequences, approximately 6.1% of them seen once, and the ten largest clones take about a sixth. This entry belongs to a study of circulating CD8 cells and anti-PD-1 response in melanoma. General study findings and limits: Generally, no replicate experiments were performed.

Four subsets defined by PD-1 and/or TIGIT were sorted from live CD3+CD8+TCRalphabeta+ cells. The sequencing used CD8+ T cells from PBMCs, collected at baseline or after one month of anti-PD-1 therapy (not recorded which). This chain connects TRBV6-5 to TRBJ2-2, with TRBD2 matching over 9 bases. The TCR originated in a human donor with melanoma. This CDR3 is CASSLAGDTGELFF. The CDR3 DNA reads TGTGCCAGCAGTTTAGCGGGAGACACCGGGGAGCTGTTTTTT.